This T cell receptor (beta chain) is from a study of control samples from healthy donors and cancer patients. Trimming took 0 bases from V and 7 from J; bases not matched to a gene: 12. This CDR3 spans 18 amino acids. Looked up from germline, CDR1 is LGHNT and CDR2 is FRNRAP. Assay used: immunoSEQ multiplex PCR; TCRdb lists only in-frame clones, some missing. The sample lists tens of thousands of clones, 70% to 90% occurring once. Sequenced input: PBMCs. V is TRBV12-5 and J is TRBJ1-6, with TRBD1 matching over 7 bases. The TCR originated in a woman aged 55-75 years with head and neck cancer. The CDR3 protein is CASGLVAFTGTVNSPLHF. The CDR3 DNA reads TGTGCTAGTGGTTTGGTCGCCTTTACGGGGACAGTGAATTCACCCCTCCACTTT.